This T cell receptor (beta chain) appears in the sequencing data of a study of a mutant IDH1 vaccine in newly diagnosed glioma. The wider study: In some groups vaccination began 4-6 weeks post-radiotherapy; others received it with temozolomide. Prior therapy was radiotherapy, temozolomide, or both; most received both. The treated group averaged roughly 40 years old and was roughly 62% male, about 40% female.

The time point here: week 11, during vaccination. Topical imiquimod accompanied each vaccine dose, which consisted of 300 ug of mutant IDH1 20-mer peptide. In the case of this clone: Its specificity is unknown.

Some clones are missing from TCRdb's copy, which holds only in-frame ones; the method was immunoSEQ multiplex PCR. The top ten hold under 5.5% of the sample, which has around 120,000 clones, about 82% seen once. Material: PBMCs, obtained from a glioma patient whose treatment included an IDH1 peptide vaccine. The TCR originated in a man in his forties with glioma.

The CDR3 coding sequence is TGCGCCAGCAGCTTGGAGGGACCCCCCGGGGATACGCAGTATTTT. Its protein is CASSLEGPPGDTQYF. This chain connects TRBV5-1 to TRBJ2-3; D possibly uses TRBD1 or TRBD2 (5 bases each). V lost 0 bases and J lost 6, with 14 bases in between. Germline V gene lookup returns CDR1 SGHRS and CDR2 YFSETQ. CDR3 length: 15 residues.